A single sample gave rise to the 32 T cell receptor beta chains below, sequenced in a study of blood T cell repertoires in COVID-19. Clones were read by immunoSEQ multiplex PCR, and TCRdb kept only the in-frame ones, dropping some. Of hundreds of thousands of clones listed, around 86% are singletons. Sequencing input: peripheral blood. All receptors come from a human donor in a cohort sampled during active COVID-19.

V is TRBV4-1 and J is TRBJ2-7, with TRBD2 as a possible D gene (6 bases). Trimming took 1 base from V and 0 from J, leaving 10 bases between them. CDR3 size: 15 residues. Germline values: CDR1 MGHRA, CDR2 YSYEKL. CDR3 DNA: TGCGCCAGCAGCCAAGGGGCGGGGCTCTCCTACGAGCAGTACTTC. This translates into CASSQGAGLSYEQYF.

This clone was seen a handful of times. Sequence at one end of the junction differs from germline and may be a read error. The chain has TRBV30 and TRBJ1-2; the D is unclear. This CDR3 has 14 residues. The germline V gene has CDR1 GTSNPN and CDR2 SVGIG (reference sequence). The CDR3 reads CARRRSGGLGGYTF. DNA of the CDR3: TGTGCCAGGAGGAGAAGCGGTGGTTTGGGCGGCTACACCTTC.

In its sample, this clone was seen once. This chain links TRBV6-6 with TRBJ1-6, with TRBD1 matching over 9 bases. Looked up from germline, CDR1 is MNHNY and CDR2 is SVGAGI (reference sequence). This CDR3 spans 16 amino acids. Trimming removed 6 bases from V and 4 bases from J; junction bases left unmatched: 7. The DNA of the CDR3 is TGTGCCAGCAGACTCGGGACAGGGCAATATAATTCACCCCTCCACTTT. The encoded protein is CASRLGTGQYNSPLHF.

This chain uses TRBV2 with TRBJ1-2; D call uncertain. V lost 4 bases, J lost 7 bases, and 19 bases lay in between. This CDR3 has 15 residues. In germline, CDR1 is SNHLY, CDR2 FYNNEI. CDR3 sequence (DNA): TGTGCCAGCAGTGCTAGTAGGGAGGGTGGCCGTGGCTACACCTTC. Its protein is CASSASREGGRGYTF. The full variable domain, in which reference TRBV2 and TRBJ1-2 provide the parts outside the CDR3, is EPEVTQTPSHQVTQMGQEVILRCVPISNHLYFYWYRQILGQKVEFLVSFYNNEISEKSEIFDDQFSVERPDGSNFTLKIRSTKLEDSAMYFCASSASREGGRGYTFGSGTRLTVV.

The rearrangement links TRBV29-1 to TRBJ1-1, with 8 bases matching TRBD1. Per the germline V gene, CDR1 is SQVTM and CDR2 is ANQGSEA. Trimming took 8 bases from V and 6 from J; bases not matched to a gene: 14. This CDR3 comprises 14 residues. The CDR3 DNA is TGCAGCTCCCGGTCCGATCAGGGGGCGTCTGAAGCTTTCTTT. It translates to CSSRSDQGASEAFF. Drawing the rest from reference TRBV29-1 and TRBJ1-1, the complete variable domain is SAVISQKPSRDICQRGTSLTIQCQVDSQVTMMFWYRQQPGQSLTLIATANQGSEATYESGFVIDKFPISRPNLTFSTLTVSNMSPEDSSIYLCSSRSDQGASEAFFGQGTRLTVV.

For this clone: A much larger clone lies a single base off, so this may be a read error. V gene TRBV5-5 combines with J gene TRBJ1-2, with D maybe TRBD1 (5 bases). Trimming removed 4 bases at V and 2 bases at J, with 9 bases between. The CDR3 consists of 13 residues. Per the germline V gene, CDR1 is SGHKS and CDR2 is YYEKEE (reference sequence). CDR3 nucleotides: TGTGCCAGCAGCCCCGGGGGGAACTATGGCTACACCTTC. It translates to CASSPGGNYGYTF.

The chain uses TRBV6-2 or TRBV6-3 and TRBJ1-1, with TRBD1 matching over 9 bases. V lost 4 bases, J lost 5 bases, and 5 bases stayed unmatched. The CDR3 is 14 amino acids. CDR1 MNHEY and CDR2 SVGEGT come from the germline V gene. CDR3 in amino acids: CASSSGQGRTEAFF. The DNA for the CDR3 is TGTGCCAGCAGTTCCGGACAGGGGAGGACTGAAGCTTTCTTT.

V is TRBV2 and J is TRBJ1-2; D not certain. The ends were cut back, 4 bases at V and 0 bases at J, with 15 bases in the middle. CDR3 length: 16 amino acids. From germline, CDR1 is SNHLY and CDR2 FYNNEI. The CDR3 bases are TGTGCCAGCAGTGTTGAGCTAGATGCAGCTAACTATGGCTACACCTTC. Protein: CASSVELDAANYGYTF.

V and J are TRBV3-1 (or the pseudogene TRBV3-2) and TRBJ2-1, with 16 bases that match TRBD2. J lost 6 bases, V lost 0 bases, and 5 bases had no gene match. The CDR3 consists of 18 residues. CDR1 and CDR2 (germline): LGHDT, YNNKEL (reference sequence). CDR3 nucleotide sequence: TGTGCCAGCAGCCAAGATGGGACTAGCGGGAGGGGTAGCAATGAGCAGTTCTTC. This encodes CASSQDGTSGRGSNEQFF.

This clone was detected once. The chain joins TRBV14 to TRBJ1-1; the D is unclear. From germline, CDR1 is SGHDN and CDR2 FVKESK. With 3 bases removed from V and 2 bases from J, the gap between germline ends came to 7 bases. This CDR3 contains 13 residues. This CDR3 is CASSQYINTEAFF. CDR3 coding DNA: TGTGCCAGCAGCCAGTACATCAACACTGAAGCTTTCTTT.

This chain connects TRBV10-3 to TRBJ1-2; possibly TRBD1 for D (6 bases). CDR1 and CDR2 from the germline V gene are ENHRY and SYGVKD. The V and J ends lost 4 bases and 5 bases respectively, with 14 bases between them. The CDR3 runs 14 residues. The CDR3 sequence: CAISAPTQGYGYTF. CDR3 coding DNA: TGTGCCATCAGTGCCCCTACTCAGGGGTATGGCTACACCTTC.

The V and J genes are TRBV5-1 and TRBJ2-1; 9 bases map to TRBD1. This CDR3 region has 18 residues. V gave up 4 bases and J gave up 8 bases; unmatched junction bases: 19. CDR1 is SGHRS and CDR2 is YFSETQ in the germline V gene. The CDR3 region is CASSPLSPGTGMGYEQFF. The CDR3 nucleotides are TGCGCCAGCAGCCCTCTCTCACCCGGGACAGGGATGGGATATGAGCAGTTCTTC. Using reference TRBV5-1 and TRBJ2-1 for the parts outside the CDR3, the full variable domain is KAGVTQTPRYLIKTRGQQVTLSCSPISGHRSVSWYQQTPGQGLQFLFEYFSETQRNKGNFPGRFSGRQFSNSRSEMNVSTLELGDSALYLCASSPLSPGTGMGYEQFFGPGTRLTVL.

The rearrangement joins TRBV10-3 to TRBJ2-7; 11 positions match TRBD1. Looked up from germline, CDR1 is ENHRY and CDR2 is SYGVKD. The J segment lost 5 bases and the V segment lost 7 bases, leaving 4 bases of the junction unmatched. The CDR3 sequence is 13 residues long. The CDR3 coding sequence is TGTGCCATCAAGGGGACAGGGGGAAACGAGCAGTACTTC. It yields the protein CAIKGTGGNEQYF.

CDR3 loop: CASSIAGPRAEAFF. CDR3 in DNA: TGTGCCAGCAGCATAGCAGGGCCGAGGGCTGAAGCTTTCTTT. The chain links TRBV21-1 to TRBJ1-1. TRBV21-1 is marked as a pseudogene. The CDR3 sequence is 14 residues long.

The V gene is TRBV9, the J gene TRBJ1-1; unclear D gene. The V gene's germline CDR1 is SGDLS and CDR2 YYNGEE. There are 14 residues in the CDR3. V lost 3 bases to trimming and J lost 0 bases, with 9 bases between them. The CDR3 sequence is CASSAGILNTEAFF. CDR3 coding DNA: TGTGCCAGCAGCGCAGGAATCCTGAACACTGAAGCTTTCTTT.

This CDR3 reads CASSLAGGAEANEKLFF. The CDR3, as DNA: TGTGCCAGCAGCTTGGCAGGGGGAGCTGAGGCTAATGAAAAACTGTTTTTT. The rearrangement links TRBV7-2 to TRBJ1-4; 7 nucleotides align to TRBD1. This CDR3 spans 17 amino acids. V lost 3 bases to trimming and J lost 3 bases; unmatched junction nucleotides: 10. Per the germline V gene, CDR1 is SGHTA and CDR2 is FQGNSA.

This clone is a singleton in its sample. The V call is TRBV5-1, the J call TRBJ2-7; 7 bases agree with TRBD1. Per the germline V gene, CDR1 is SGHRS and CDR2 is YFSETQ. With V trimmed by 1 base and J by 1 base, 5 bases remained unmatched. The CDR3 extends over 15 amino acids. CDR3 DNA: TGCGCCAGCAGCTTGAATACAGGGGTTTCCTACGAGCAGTACTTC. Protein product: CASSLNTGVSYEQYF.

The CDR3 DNA reads as TGTGCCAGCGAGGGCGGCAGGGGGCGGCTTAATGAAAAACTGTTTTTT. It specifies CASEGGRGRLNEKLFF. This rearrangement joins TRBV28 to TRBJ1-4, with TRBD1 matching over 8 bases. Germline trimming cut 8 bases from V and 4 bases from J; bases unmatched to any gene: 12. The CDR3 covers 16 residues. The germline gives CDR1 MDHEN, CDR2 SYDVKM.

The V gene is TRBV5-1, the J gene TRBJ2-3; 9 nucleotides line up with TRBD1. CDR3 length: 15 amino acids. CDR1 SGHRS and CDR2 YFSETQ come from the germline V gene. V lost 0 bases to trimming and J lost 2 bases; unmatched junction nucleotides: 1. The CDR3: CASSLGDRDTDTQYF. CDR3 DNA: TGCGCCAGCAGCTTGGGGGACAGGGACACAGATACGCAGTATTTT.

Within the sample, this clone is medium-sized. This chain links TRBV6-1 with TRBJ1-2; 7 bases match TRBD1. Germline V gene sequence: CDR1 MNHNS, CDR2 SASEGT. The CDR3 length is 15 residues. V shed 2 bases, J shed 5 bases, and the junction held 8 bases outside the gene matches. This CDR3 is CASSESDRTAYGYTF. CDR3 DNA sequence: TGTGCCAGCAGTGAATCGGACAGGACGGCGTATGGCTACACCTTC.

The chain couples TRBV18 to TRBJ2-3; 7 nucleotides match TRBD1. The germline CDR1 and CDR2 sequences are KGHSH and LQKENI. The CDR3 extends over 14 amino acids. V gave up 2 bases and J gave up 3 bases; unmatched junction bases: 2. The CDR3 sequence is CASSPNRGTDTQYF. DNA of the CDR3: TGTGCCAGCTCACCAAACAGGGGAACAGATACGCAGTATTTT.

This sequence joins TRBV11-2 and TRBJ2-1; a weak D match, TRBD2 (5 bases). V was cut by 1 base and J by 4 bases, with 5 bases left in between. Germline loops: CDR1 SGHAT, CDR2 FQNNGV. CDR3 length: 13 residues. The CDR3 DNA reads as TGTGCCAGCAGCTTAGCGGGGTACAATGAGCAGTTCTTC. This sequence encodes CASSLAGYNEQFF.

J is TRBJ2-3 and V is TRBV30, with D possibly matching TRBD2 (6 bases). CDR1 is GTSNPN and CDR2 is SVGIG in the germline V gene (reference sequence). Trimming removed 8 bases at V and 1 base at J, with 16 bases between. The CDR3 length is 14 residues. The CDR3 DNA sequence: TGTGCCCTTGGTTCCGGCGGGGGCACAGATACGCAGTATTTT. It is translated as CALGSGGGTDTQYF.

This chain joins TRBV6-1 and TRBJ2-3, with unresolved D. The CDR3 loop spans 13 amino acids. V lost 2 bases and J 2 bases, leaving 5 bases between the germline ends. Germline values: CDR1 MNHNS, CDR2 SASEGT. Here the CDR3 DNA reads TGTGCCAGCAGTGAAATCCACACAGATACGCAGTATTTT. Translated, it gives CASSEIHTDTQYF.

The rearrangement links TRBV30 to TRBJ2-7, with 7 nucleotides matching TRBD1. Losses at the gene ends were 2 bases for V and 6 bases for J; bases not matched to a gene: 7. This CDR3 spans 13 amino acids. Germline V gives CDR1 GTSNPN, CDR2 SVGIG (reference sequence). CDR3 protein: CAWSITGASEQYF. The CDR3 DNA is TGTGCCTGGAGTATCACAGGGGCATCCGAGCAGTACTTC. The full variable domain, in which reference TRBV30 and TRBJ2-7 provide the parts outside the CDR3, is SQTIHQWPATLVQPVGSPLSLECTVEGTSNPNLYWYRQAAGRGLQLLFYSVGIGQISSEVPQNLSASRPQDRQFILSSKKLLLSDSGFYLCAWSITGASEQYFGPGTRLTVT.

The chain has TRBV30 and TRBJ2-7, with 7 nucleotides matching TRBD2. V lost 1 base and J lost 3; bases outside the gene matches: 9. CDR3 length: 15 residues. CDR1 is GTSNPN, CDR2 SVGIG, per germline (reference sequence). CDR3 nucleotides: TGTGCCTGGAGTGAGCCCGGGAGGCCCCTCTACGAGCAGTACTTC. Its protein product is CAWSEPGRPLYEQYF.

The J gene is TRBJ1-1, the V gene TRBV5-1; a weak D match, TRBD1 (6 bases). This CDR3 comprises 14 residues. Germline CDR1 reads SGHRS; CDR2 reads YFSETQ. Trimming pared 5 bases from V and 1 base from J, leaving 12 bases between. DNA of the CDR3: TGCGCCAGCAGGGGGGGGGCCGAGAACACTGAAGCTTTCTTT. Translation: CASRGGAENTEAFF.

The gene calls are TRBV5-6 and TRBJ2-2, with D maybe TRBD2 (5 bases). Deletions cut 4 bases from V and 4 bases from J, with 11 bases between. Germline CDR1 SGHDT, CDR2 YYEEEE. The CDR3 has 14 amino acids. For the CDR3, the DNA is TGTGCCAGCAGCGGCCGAGGGTTCACCGGGGAGCTGTTTTTT. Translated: CASSGRGFTGELFF.

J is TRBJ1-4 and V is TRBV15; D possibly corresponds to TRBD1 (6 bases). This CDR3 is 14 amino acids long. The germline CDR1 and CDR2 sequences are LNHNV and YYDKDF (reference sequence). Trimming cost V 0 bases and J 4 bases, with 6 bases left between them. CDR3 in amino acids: CATSRDRGNEKLFF. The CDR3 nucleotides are TGTGCCACCAGCAGAGACAGGGGTAATGAAAAACTGTTTTTT.

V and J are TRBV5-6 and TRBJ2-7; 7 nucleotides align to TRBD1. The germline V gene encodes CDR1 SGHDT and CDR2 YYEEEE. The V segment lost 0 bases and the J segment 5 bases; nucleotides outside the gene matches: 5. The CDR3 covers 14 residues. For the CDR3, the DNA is TGTGCCAGCAGCTTGGGACAGGGAGCTGACGAGCAGTACTTC. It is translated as CASSLGQGADEQYF.

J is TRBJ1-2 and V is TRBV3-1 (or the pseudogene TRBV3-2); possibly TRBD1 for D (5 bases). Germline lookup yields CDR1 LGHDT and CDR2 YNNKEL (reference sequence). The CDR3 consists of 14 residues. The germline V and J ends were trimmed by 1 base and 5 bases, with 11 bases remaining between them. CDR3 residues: CASSQGGRGYGYTF. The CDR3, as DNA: TGTGCCAGCAGCCAAGGGGGGAGGGGATATGGCTACACCTTC.

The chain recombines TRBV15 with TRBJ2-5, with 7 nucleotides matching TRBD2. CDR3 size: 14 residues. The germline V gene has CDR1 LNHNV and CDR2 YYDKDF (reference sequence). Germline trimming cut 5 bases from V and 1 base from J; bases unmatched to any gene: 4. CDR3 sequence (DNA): TGTGCCACCAGCGCCCGACTAGCCCAAGAGACCCAGTACTTC. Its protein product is CATSARLAQETQYF.